The entry that follows covers one T cell receptor beta chain sequence. Antigen specificity is unknown. The record originates from a study of cytomegalovirus exposure and HLA in healthy donors. Findings and caveats of the study: The authors later found most CMV-associated TCR beta chains appeared HLA-restricted. It was likely that a cluster of highly shared sequence variants was a sequencing artifact.

The germline V and J ends were trimmed by 0 bases and 0 bases, with 6 bases remaining between them. Germline V gene lookup returns CDR1 SGHKS and CDR2 YYEKEE (reference sequence). This CDR3 spans 15 amino acids. This PCR relied on a set of 60 Vbeta primers and 13 Jbeta primers. Sequencing used immunoSEQ multiplex PCR; TCRdb keeps in-frame clones, though not all of them. The sample has 55,000 to 80,000 clones, around 86% seen once. The genes are TRBV5-5 and TRBJ1-4; no clear D. Sequencing was performed on PBMCs. This clonotype was obtained from a female donor in good health and CMV-seronegative. The CDR3 protein is CASSLAATTNEKLFF. The CDR3 nucleotides are TGTGCCAGCAGCTTGGCCGCGACAACTAATGAAAAACTGTTTTTT.